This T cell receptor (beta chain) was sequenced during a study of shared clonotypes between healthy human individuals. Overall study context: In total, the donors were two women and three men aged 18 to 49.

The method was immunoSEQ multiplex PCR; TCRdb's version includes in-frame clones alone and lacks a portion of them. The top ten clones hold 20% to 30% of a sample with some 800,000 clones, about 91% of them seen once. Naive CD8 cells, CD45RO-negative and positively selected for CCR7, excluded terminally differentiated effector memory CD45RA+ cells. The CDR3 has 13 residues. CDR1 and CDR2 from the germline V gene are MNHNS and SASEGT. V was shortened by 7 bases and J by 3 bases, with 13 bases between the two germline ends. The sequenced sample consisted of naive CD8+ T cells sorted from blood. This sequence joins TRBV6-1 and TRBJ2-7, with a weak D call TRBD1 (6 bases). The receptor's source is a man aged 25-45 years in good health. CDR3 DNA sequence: TGTGCCAGCAACTGGCGGACAGACTACGAGCAGTACTTC. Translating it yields CASNWRTDYEQYF.